Sequencing of this T cell receptor (beta chain) was carried out in a study of blood T cell repertoires in COVID-19. Study details: COVID-19 samples, acute and convalescent, were from the United States, Italy and Spain. T cells, B-cell-depleted T cells, or PBMCs supplied cDNA or gDNA.

Here immunoSEQ multiplex PCR was the method, and the copy in TCRdb shows in-frame clones only, minus some. The repertoire has around 200,000 clones, around nine tenths of them found once; the top ten carry around 1.5%. The V end was cut by 1 base, the J end by 1 base, with 16 bases between. From germline, CDR1 is KGHSH and CDR2 LQKENI. This CDR3 is 17 amino acids long. This TCR came from a man aged 18 to 29 with active or convalescent COVID-19. Sequenced sample: peripheral blood. The rearrangement links TRBV18 to TRBJ1-1; TRBD1 might be the D (6 bases). The CDR3: CASSPLPGRTANTEAFF. CDR3 nucleotide sequence: TGTGCCAGCTCACCACTACCGGGAAGGACAGCGAACACTGAAGCTTTCTTT.